Listed below are T cell receptor beta chains from one sample, sequenced in a study of blood T cells in healthy people across ages. TCRdb reprocessed the 5' RACE reads with MiXCR, giving one entry per CDR3 protein. The sample records 760,000 or so distinct CDR3 sequences, 25% being singletons. Separately, the same data were catalogued under a study of T cells of mothers and their children.

The sequenced sample consisted of blood. All receptors derive from a boy under 18 in good health. Each CDR3 is given with its conserved first and last residue. Fields, in order: J gene, D gene, clone size, V gene, CDR3 DNA, CDR3 protein. D genes are given only for firm matches. Not every row has a clone size; where given, it reads once, few, many or a size class.

j_call: TRBJ2-5; d_call: NA; clone_size: NA; v_call: TRBV29-1; cdr3_nt: TGCAGCGTTGAAAGAGGCCCGGGCGGGCCGGTGGTAGAGACCCAGTACTTC; cdr3_aa: CSVERGPGGPVVETQYF
j_call: TRBJ2-7; d_call: NA; clone_size: NA; v_call: TRBV3-1; cdr3_nt: TGTGCCAGCACGGACAGATACTTCTACGAGCAGTACTTC; cdr3_aa: CASTDRYFYEQYF
j_call: TRBJ1-2; d_call: NA; clone_size: NA; v_call: TRBV25-1; cdr3_nt: TGTGCCAGCAGTCGAGTACTGGGCGGCTACACCTTC; cdr3_aa: CASSRVLGGYTF
j_call: TRBJ2-1; d_call: TRBD2; clone_size: NA; v_call: TRBV2; cdr3_nt: TGTGCCAGCAGTGTCGGGCCTAGCGGGTTTGAGCAGTTCTTC; cdr3_aa: CASSVGPSGFEQFF
j_call: TRBJ2-7; d_call: NA; clone_size: many; v_call: TRBV29-1; cdr3_nt: TGCAGCGTTGAAGCGGGGTCCTCCTACGAGCAGTACTTC; cdr3_aa: CSVEAGSSYEQYF
j_call: TRBJ2-7; d_call: TRBD2; clone_size: few; v_call: TRBV5-1; cdr3_nt: TGCGCCAGCAGCCCGTGGACTAGCGGAGGCTACGAGCAGTACTTC; cdr3_aa: CASSPWTSGGYEQYF
j_call: TRBJ2-3; d_call: TRBD2; clone_size: NA; v_call: TRBV4-1; cdr3_nt: TGCGCCAGCAGCCAAGAGAAGACTAGCGGGAGTCAGGATACGCAGTATTTT; cdr3_aa: CASSQEKTSGSQDTQYF
j_call: TRBJ2-1; d_call: NA; clone_size: few; v_call: TRBV5-1; cdr3_nt: TGCGCCAGCAGCTGGGTTGGTGCTGAGCAGTTCTTC; cdr3_aa: CASSWVGAEQFF
j_call: TRBJ1-4; d_call: TRBD1; clone_size: NA; v_call: TRBV7-2; cdr3_nt: TGTGCCGGCAGCACTCGGGGACAGGCCCCTAGGGAAAAACTGTTTTTT; cdr3_aa: CAGSTRGQAPREKLFF
j_call: TRBJ2-2; d_call: NA; clone_size: once; v_call: TRBV6-1; cdr3_nt: TGTGCCAGCAGGGCACCGGGACCTAACACCGGGGAGCTGTTTTTT; cdr3_aa: CASRAPGPNTGELFF
j_call: TRBJ1-6; d_call: NA; clone_size: NA; v_call: TRBV12-3/TRBV12-4; cdr3_nt: TGTGCCAGCAGACGACGGACAGAGGATTCACCCCTCCACTTT; cdr3_aa: CASRRRTEDSPLHF
j_call: TRBJ2-3; d_call: NA; clone_size: few; v_call: TRBV6-5; cdr3_nt: TGTGCCAGCAGTTACAAACAGGGAGAAGCCACAGATACGCAGTATTTT; cdr3_aa: CASSYKQGEATDTQYF
j_call: TRBJ2-3; d_call: TRBD1; clone_size: NA; v_call: TRBV20-1; cdr3_nt: TGCAGTGCCGAAACCGCAGGGGGAGGCACAGATACGCAGTATTTT; cdr3_aa: CSAETAGGGTDTQYF
j_call: TRBJ2-1; d_call: TRBD2; clone_size: once; v_call: TRBV11-3; cdr3_nt: TGTGCCAGCAGCGTAACCGGGACTAGCGGTGAGCAGTTCTTC; cdr3_aa: CASSVTGTSGEQFF
j_call: TRBJ1-2; d_call: NA; clone_size: NA; v_call: TRBV20-1; cdr3_nt: TGCAGTGCTAGAGACAGGGGAATTGGCTACACCTTC; cdr3_aa: CSARDRGIGYTF
j_call: TRBJ2-4; d_call: NA; clone_size: NA; v_call: TRBV20-1; cdr3_nt: TGCAGTGCTCGTACAGGGAACATTCAGTACTTC; cdr3_aa: CSARTGNIQYF